One sample yielded the 2 T cell receptor beta chains listed below, sequenced in a study of T cell repertoires in cytomegalovirus infection. MiXCR, run by TCRdb on the reads, gives a single entry per CDR3 protein. This sample has around 450,000 distinct CDR3 sequences, with 10% to 12% found just once. The sequenced material came from PBMCs. The receptors were sampled from a human donor in good health (CMV status not recorded). Some clones in this sample may be carry-over from other donors' samples.

This clonotype came up many times. This chain uses TRBV12-3 or TRBV12-4 with TRBJ2-6; D may be TRBD2 (5 bases). V lost 7 bases to trimming and J lost 1 base, with 11 bases between them. The CDR3 sequence is 15 residues long. Written as DNA, the CDR3 is TGTGCCAGCACCCGCGGCGGGTCTGGGGCCAACGTCCTGACTTTC. Its translation: CASTRGGSGANVLTF.

This clonotype was counted many times. The chain's CDR3 is CSARKPGGSEAFF. CDR3 coding DNA: TGCAGTGCTAGAAAACCTGGGGGGAGTGAAGCTTTCTTT. The V call is TRBV20-1, the J call TRBJ1-1; tentatively, D is TRBD1 (5 bases). This CDR3 comprises 13 residues. Germline lookup yields CDR1 DFQATT and CDR2 SNEGSKA (reference sequence). Trimming removed 2 bases from V and 7 bases from J, with 14 bases in between.